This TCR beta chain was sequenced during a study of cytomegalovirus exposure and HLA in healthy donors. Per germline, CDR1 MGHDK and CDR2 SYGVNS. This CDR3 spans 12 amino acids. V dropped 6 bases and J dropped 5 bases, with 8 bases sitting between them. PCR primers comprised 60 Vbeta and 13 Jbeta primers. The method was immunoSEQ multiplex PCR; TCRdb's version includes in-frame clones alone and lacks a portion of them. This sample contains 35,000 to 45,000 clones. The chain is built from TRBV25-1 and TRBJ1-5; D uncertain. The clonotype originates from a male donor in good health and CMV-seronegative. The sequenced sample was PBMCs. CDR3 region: CASSTRDQPQHF. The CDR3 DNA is TGTGCCAGCAGCACGCGAGATCAGCCCCAGCATTTT.